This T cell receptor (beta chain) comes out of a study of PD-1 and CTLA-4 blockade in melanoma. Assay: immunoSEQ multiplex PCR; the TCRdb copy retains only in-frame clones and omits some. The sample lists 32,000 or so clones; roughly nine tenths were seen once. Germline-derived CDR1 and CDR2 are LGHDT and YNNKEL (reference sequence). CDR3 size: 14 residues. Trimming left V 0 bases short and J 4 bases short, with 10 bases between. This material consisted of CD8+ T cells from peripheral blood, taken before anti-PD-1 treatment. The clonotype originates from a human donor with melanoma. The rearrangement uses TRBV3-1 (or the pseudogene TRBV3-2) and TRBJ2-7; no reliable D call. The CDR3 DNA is TGTGCCAGCAGCCAAGAGGTAGGTTCGTACGAGCAGTACTTC. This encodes CASSQEVGSYEQYF.